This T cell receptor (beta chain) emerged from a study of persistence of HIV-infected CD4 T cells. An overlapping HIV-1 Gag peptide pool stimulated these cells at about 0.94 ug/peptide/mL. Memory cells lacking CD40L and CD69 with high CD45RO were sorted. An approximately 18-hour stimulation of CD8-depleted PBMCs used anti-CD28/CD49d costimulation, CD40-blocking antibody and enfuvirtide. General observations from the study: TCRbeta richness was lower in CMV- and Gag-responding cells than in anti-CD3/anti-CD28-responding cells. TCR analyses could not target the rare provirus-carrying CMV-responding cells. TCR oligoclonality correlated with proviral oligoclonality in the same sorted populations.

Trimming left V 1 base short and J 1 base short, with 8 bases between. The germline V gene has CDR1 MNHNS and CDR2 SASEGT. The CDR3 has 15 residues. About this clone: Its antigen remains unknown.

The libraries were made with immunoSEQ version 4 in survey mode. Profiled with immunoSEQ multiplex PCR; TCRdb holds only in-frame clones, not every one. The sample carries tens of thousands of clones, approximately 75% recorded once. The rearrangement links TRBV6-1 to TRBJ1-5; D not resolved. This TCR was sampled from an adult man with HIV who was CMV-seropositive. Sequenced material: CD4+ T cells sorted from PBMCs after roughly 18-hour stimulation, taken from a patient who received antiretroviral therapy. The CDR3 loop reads CASSEEGPSNQPQHF. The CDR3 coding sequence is TGTGCCAGCAGTGAAGAGGGCCCCAGCAATCAGCCCCAGCATTTT.